The 17 T cell receptor beta chains below all came from one sample that was sequenced in a study of control samples from healthy donors and cancer patients. Clones were read by immunoSEQ multiplex PCR, and TCRdb kept only the in-frame ones, dropping some. The repertoire holds 100,000 or so clones, with less than 90% as singletons. Sequencing input: blood. These receptor sequences come from a woman aged 45 to 65 in good health.

The chain joins TRBV6-5 to TRBJ1-1, with D tentatively TRBD1 (5 bases). Germline V gene lookup returns CDR1 MNHEY and CDR2 SVGAGI. Trimming took off 0 bases at V and 0 bases at J, with 8 bases between the two ends. The CDR3 length is 15 residues. CDR3 in amino acids: CASSYSRQMNTEAFF. The CDR3 DNA reads as TGTGCCAGCAGTTACTCACGACAGATGAACACTGAAGCTTTCTTT.

J is TRBJ2-5 and V is TRBV6-6; the match to TRBD1 covers 12 bases. CDR1 and CDR2 (germline): MNHNY, SVGAGI (reference sequence). V lost 5 bases, J lost 1 base, and 11 bases stayed unmatched. This CDR3 contains 18 residues. CDR3 residues: CASSHRDRGRPLQETQYF. The DNA for the CDR3 is TGTGCCAGCAGTCATCGGGACAGGGGGCGTCCCCTCCAAGAGACCCAGTACTTC.

The J gene is TRBJ2-7, the V gene TRBV6-2 or TRBV6-3; 12 bases align to TRBD1. Per the germline V gene, CDR1 is MNHEY and CDR2 is SVGEGT. There are 16 residues in the CDR3. V lost 4 bases and J lost 3; bases outside the gene matches: 7. The CDR3 protein is CASSSRGQGANYEQYV. CDR3 DNA: TGTGCCAGCAGTTCCCGGGGACAGGGGGCTAACTACGAGCAGTACGTC.

V usage is TRBV15 and J usage is TRBJ1-2; D might be TRBD1 (5 bases). The V gene lost 8 bases and the J gene lost 1 base, with 23 bases spanning the gap. This CDR3 region has 17 residues. From germline, CDR1 is LNHNV and CDR2 YYDKDF (reference sequence). In DNA, the CDR3 is TGTGCCACCGAGAAACGTTACTCCGGGACGATTAACTATGGCTACACCTTC. Translating it yields CATEKRYSGTINYGYTF.

CDR3 in amino acids: CASSEVRVGQGFVNIQYF. The CDR3 DNA sequence: TGTGCCAGCAGTGAAGTAAGGGTTGGACAGGGGTTCGTAAACATTCAGTACTTC. The rearrangement links TRBV6-1 to TRBJ2-4, with 9 bases lining up with TRBD1. Germline CDR1 reads MNHNS; CDR2 reads SASEGT. V lost 1 base and J lost 6; bases outside the gene matches: 13. The CDR3 is 18 amino acids.

This clone was detected only once. V and J are TRBV9 and TRBJ1-1, with 10 bases identical to TRBD1. Germline lookup yields CDR1 SGDLS and CDR2 YYNGEE. This CDR3 spans 15 amino acids. Losses at the gene ends were 3 bases for V and 1 base for J; bases not matched to a gene: 3. The CDR3, as DNA: TGTGCCAGCAGCGGAGACAGGGGGCCGAACACTGAAGCTTTCTTT. As protein: CASSGDRGPNTEAFF.

J is TRBJ1-5 and V is TRBV12-1; TRBD1 is the table's D call and was not checked against the DNA. TRBV12-1 is termed a pseudogene. The CDR3 runs 15 residues. For the CDR3, the DNA is TGTGCCAGCAGCCCGGGGACAGTTAGCAATCAGCCCCAGCATTTT. It encodes CASSPGTVSNQPQHF.

V is TRBV27 and J is TRBJ2-1; D is tentatively TRBD1 or TRBD2 (6 bases each). CDR1 and CDR2 from the germline V gene are MNHEY and SMNVEV (reference sequence). The V and J ends lost 6 bases and 5 bases respectively, with 17 bases between them. The CDR3 covers 15 residues. CDR3 nucleotides: TGTGCCAGCAGACTATCAGGGGCGGGGAACAATGAGCAGTTCTTC. As protein: CASRLSGAGNNEQFF.

The chain carries TRBV6-2 or TRBV6-3 and TRBJ2-1; D remains ambiguous. The CDR3 totals 19 residues. V lost 4 bases and J lost 4, with 26 bases in between. Germline CDR1 MNHEY, CDR2 SVGEGT. The CDR3 reads CASSFTCCVARPLYNEQFF. DNA for the CDR3: TGTGCCAGCAGTTTCACATGCTGCGTAGCTCGCCCACTTTACAATGAGCAGTTCTTC.

This chain connects TRBV30 to TRBJ2-3, with TRBD2 identical over 9 bases. Germline CDR1 reads GTSNPN; CDR2 reads SVGIG (reference sequence). With V trimmed by 7 bases and J by 5 bases, 7 bases remained unmatched. This CDR3 contains 13 residues. DNA for the CDR3: TGTGCCTTGACTAGCGGTCGGCGAGATACGCAGTATTTT. Translation: CALTSGRRDTQYF.

The V gene is TRBV7-9, the J gene TRBJ2-3; TRBD2 is a possible D gene (7 bases). This CDR3 region has 17 residues. Germline V gives CDR1 SEHNR, CDR2 FQNEAQ (reference sequence). Trimming took 5 bases from V and 2 from J, leaving 20 bases between them. CDR3 region: CASSPLLGAGVTDTQYF. The CDR3 DNA follows: TGTGCCAGCAGCCCGTTGTTGGGGGCGGGGGTCACAGATACGCAGTATTTT.

The chain joins TRBV7-8 to TRBJ1-1; D is unclear. V was cut by 4 bases and J by 5 bases, with 11 bases left in between. The CDR3 runs to 13 residues. The germline CDR1 and CDR2 sequences are SGHVS and FQNEAQ. The CDR3 DNA sequence: TGTGCCAGCAGCTACGTCTGGGGAACTGAAGCTTTCTTT. Translation gives CASSYVWGTEAFF.

In its sample, this clone was seen once. The chain links TRBV7-9 to TRBJ1-1; no firm D call. The CDR3 covers 14 residues. Trimming removed 1 base at V and 1 base at J, with 7 bases between. The germline V gene encodes CDR1 SEHNR and CDR2 FQNEAQ (reference sequence). This CDR3 is CASSLVVGNTEAFF. CDR3 in DNA: TGTGCCAGCAGCTTAGTCGTCGGGAACACTGAAGCTTTCTTT.

The chain joins TRBV27 to TRBJ2-7; tentatively, D is TRBD2 (5 bases). The CDR3 contains 17 residues. V was cut by 0 bases and J by 3 bases, with 18 bases left in between. Looked up from germline, CDR1 is MNHEY and CDR2 is SMNVEV (reference sequence). Here the CDR3 DNA reads TGTGCCAGCAGTTTATCGCGGTCTGGCGGGCGGGTCTACGAGCAGTACGTC. Protein sequence: CASSLSRSGGRVYEQYV.

The J gene is TRBJ1-2, the V gene TRBV7-2; D unclear. V lost 1 base and J 4 bases, leaving 10 bases between the germline ends. The germline gives CDR1 SGHTA, CDR2 FQGNSA. The CDR3 covers 14 residues. Here the CDR3 DNA reads TGTGCCAGCAGCTTAGGAACTGGTAGCTATGGCTACACCTTC. Protein: CASSLGTGSYGYTF. Variable domain in full (rest from reference TRBV7-2 and TRBJ1-2): GAGVSQSPSNKVTEKGKDVELRCDPISGHTALYWYRQSLGQGLEFLIYFQGNSAPDKSGLPSDRFSAERTGGSVSTLTIQRTQQEDSAVYLCASSLGTGSYGYTFGSGTRLTVV.

The genes are TRBV5-1 and TRBJ1-4; D is unclear. Trimming took 0 bases from V and 6 from J, leaving 6 bases between them. Germline values: CDR1 SGHRS, CDR2 YFSETQ. CDR3 length equals 13 residues. The CDR3, as DNA: TGCGCCAGCAGCTTGGGAGTTGATGAAAAACTGTTTTTT. It is translated as CASSLGVDEKLFF. Supplemented by reference TRBV5-1 and TRBJ1-4, the full variable domain reads KAGVTQTPRYLIKTRGQQVTLSCSPISGHRSVSWYQQTPGQGLQFLFEYFSETQRNKGNFPGRFSGRQFSNSRSEMNVSTLELGDSALYLCASSLGVDEKLFFGSGTQLSVL.

The genes are TRBV7-3 and TRBJ1-2; the match to TRBD1 covers 7 bases. CDR1 and CDR2 (germline): SGHTA, FQGTGA. This CDR3 is 13 amino acids long. V lost 5 bases and J lost 3; bases outside the gene matches: 3. The CDR3 coding sequence is TGTGCCAGCAGCCAGACAGGGTACTATGGCTACACCTTC. Encoded protein: CASSQTGYYGYTF.